This TCR beta chain was sequenced in a study of T cell changes during pregnancy in multiple sclerosis. Clones were sequenced by immunoSEQ multiplex PCR, and TCRdb holds only the in-frame ones, with some missing. The data show 35,000 to 50,000 clones, roughly nine tenths seen once. Germline CDR1 reads SNHLY; CDR2 reads FYNNEI. This CDR3 is built from 18 residues. With V trimmed by 4 bases and J by 0 bases, 7 bases remained unmatched. This clone came up a few times. The chain carries TRBV2 and TRBJ2-6; TRBD2 matches 9 bases. This TCR was sampled from a female donor with multiple sclerosis, enrolled in a pregnancy study. The source was CD4+ T cells from peripheral blood mononuclear cells, collected after pregnancy. DNA of the CDR3: TGTGCCAGCAGTGTTTCTAGCGGGGTGTCCTCTGGGGCCAACGTCCTGACTTTC. This encodes CASSVSSGVSSGANVLTF.